Following are 29 T cell receptor beta chains from one sample sequenced in a study of blood T cell repertoires in COVID-19. Sequencing was performed with immunoSEQ multiplex PCR; in TCRdb, only in-frame clones are kept and a portion is missing. The data hold about 120,000 clones, with 70% to 90% observed a single time. Input material: peripheral blood. These receptors came from a woman between 65 and 79 years old who had recovered from COVID-19.

The chain combines TRBV29-1 with TRBJ2-3, with 9 bases matching TRBD1. CDR1 SQVTM and CDR2 ANQGSEA come from the germline V gene. Losses at the gene ends were 7 bases for V and 2 bases for J; bases not matched to a gene: 13. The CDR3 runs to 16 residues. CDR3 bases: TGCAGCGCTGGAAAACAGGGGGCCCAAATCACAGATACGCAGTATTTT. Protein sequence: CSAGKQGAQITDTQYF.

The chain carries TRBV5-6 and TRBJ1-2, with 7 nucleotides matching TRBD1. The CDR3 extends over 12 amino acids. V lost 7 bases to trimming and J lost 4 bases; unmatched junction nucleotides: 4. The V gene's germline CDR1 is SGHDT and CDR2 YYEEEE. The CDR3 DNA follows: TGTGCCAGCTCACAGGGGATCTATGGCTACACCTTC. It specifies CASSQGIYGYTF.

This chain links TRBV2 with TRBJ2-1, with D possibly TRBD1 on 5 matching bases. Trimming took 7 bases from V and 0 from J, leaving 10 bases between them. This CDR3 has 14 amino acids. Germline V gene lookup returns CDR1 SNHLY and CDR2 FYNNEI. The CDR3 loop reads CASKDTISYNEQFF. The CDR3 nucleotides read TGTGCCAGCAAGGACACTATCTCCTACAATGAGCAGTTCTTC. Combining the CDR3 with reference TRBV2 and TRBJ2-1 gives the whole variable domain EPEVTQTPSHQVTQMGQEVILRCVPISNHLYFYWYRQILGQKVEFLVSFYNNEISEKSEIFDDQFSVERPDGSNFTLKIRSTKLEDSAMYFCASKDTISYNEQFFGPGTRLTVL.

The gene calls are TRBV28 and TRBJ1-2; D is undetermined. The germline V gene encodes CDR1 MDHEN and CDR2 SYDVKM. Trimming shortened V by 10 bases and J by 8 bases, and 17 bases separated the two germline ends. The CDR3 loop spans 12 amino acids. Written as DNA, the CDR3 is TGTGCCACCACGGCAAGCCGCAGGGGCTACACCTTC. It encodes CATTASRRGYTF.

The sample holds a few counts of this clone. The CDR3 DNA is TGTGCCAGCATTCAGAGGGTGGATTCACCCCTCCACTTT. Translated: CASIQRVDSPLHF. This chain links TRBV28 with TRBJ1-6; D not resolved. Trimming cost V 7 bases and J 8 bases, with 12 bases left between them. CDR1 MDHEN and CDR2 SYDVKM come from the germline V gene. This CDR3 has 13 amino acids.

The chain couples TRBV6-5 to TRBJ2-7; 7 bases are a match to TRBD1. Germline assignment: CDR1 MNHEY and CDR2 SVGAGI. Losses at the gene ends were 4 bases for V and 4 bases for J; bases not matched to a gene: 7. This CDR3 region has 14 residues. The CDR3 reads CASSFQSQGYEQYF. The CDR3 bases are TGTGCCAGCAGTTTTCAATCACAGGGGTACGAGCAGTACTTC.

This sequence joins TRBV28 and TRBJ1-5; maybe TRBD1 (6 bases). This CDR3 contains 15 residues. Trimming pared 10 bases from V and 0 bases from J, leaving 16 bases between. CDR1 and CDR2 (germline): MDHEN, SYDVKM. This chain's CDR3 is CATHGGQYSNQPQHF. Written as DNA, the CDR3 is TGTGCCACGCACGGGGGGCAGTATAGCAATCAGCCCCAGCATTTT.

The CDR3 loop is CASSFDQVTESPLHF. In DNA, the CDR3 is TGCGCCAGCAGCTTTGATCAGGTCACGGAATCACCCCTCCACTTT. This chain joins TRBV5-1 and TRBJ1-6; D is unresolved. Germline V gene data show CDR1 as SGHRS and CDR2 as YFSETQ. There are 15 residues in the CDR3. Between the trimmed V and J ends, which lost 2 bases and 10 bases, there was a span of 16 bases.

This chain joins TRBV30 and TRBJ2-1; D perhaps matches TRBD1 (6 bases). The CDR3 extends over 19 amino acids. Germline V gene sequence: CDR1 GTSNPN, CDR2 SVGIG (reference sequence). V lost 1 base and J 3 bases, leaving 25 bases between the germline ends. CDR3 DNA: TGTGCCTGGAGTGGGACAGCGACCGGGACCGGTCCCGGCTACAATGAGCAGTTCTTC. It encodes CAWSGTATGTGPGYNEQFF. Complete variable domain (other parts from reference TRBV30 and TRBJ2-1): SQTIHQWPATLVQPVGSPLSLECTVEGTSNPNLYWYRQAAGRGLQLLFYSVGIGQISSEVPQNLSASRPQDRQFILSSKKLLLSDSGFYLCAWSGTATGTGPGYNEQFFGPGTRLTVL.

V and J are TRBV6-5 and TRBJ1-1, with D possibly being TRBD1 (5 bases). The CDR3 totals 15 residues. V was cut by 2 bases and J by 3 bases, with 13 bases left in between. Germline assignment: CDR1 MNHEY and CDR2 SVGAGI. CDR3 bases: TGTGCCAGCAGTTACGGTCTGGGCAGGGACACTGAAGCTTTCTTT. Protein: CASSYGLGRDTEAFF.

The gene calls are TRBV19 and TRBJ2-7; TRBD1 might be the D (6 bases). V was trimmed by 1 base and J by 2 bases, leaving 12 bases between them. The CDR3 extends over 15 amino acids. CDR1 LNHDA and CDR2 SQIVND come from the germline V gene (reference sequence). This CDR3 is CASSIGTGPTYEQYF. The CDR3 DNA is TGTGCCAGTAGTATAGGCACAGGGCCCACCTACGAGCAGTACTTC. Full variable domain (rest looked up from reference TRBV19 and TRBJ2-7): DGGITQSPKYLFRKEGQNVTLSCEQNLNHDAMYWYRQDPGQGLRLIYYSQIVNDFQKGDIAEGYSVSREKKESFPLTVTSAQKNPTAFYLCASSIGTGPTYEQYFGPGTRLTVT.

The rearrangement uses TRBV5-6 and TRBJ2-5; 14 bases line up with TRBD2. Germline V gives CDR1 SGHDT, CDR2 YYEEEE. The CDR3 is 15 amino acids. V dropped 4 bases and J dropped 5; count of bases not matched to a gene: 4. CDR3 DNA sequence: TGTGCCAGCAGCCGGGGACTAGCGGGGGAGGAGACCCAGTACTTC. Protein: CASSRGLAGEETQYF.

As for this clone: Other DNA variants within this sample encode the same CDR3. The chain has TRBV5-1 and TRBJ2-3; D is possibly TRBD2 (5 bases). This CDR3 is 15 amino acids long. CDR1 is SGHRS, CDR2 YFSETQ, per germline. V lost 3 bases and J lost 0, with 11 bases in between. CDR3 bases: TGCGCCAGCAGCTCGTCGAGCGGTAGCACAGATACGCAGTATTTT. Translating gives CASSSSSGSTDTQYF.

This clone came up a few times. The genes are TRBV27 and TRBJ2-5; TRBD1 agrees at 8 bases. Germline V gene data show CDR1 as MNHEY and CDR2 as SMNVEV (reference sequence). The CDR3 extends over 14 amino acids. The V gene end was trimmed by 4 bases and the J gene end by 2 bases; junction bases not matched to a gene: 3. CDR3 bases: TGTGCCAGCAGTTCCCGACAGGGGCAAGAGACCCAGTACTTC. This sequence encodes CASSSRQGQETQYF.

The chain links TRBV3-1 (or the pseudogene TRBV3-2) to TRBJ2-7, with TRBD1 identical over 8 bases. J gave up 3 bases and V 4 bases, and 2 bases lay outside the gene matches. This CDR3 contains 13 residues. From germline, CDR1 is LGHDT and CDR2 YNNKEL (reference sequence). This CDR3 is CASSPQGVYEQYF. The CDR3 bases are TGTGCCAGCAGCCCACAGGGGGTCTACGAGCAGTACTTC.

V and J are TRBV9 and TRBJ2-7; D is perhaps TRBD2 (6 bases). Germline V CDR1 and CDR2: SGDLS, YYNGEE. With 6 bases removed from V and 2 bases from J, the gap between germline ends came to 18 bases. There are 15 residues in the CDR3. CDR3 nucleotide sequence: TGTGCCAGCACAGAGGGCGGGAACCCTACCTACGAGCAGTACTTC. Translation: CASTEGGNPTYEQYF.

The chain employs TRBV11-2 and TRBJ1-2; D is perhaps TRBD1 (6 bases). The V gene's germline CDR1 is SGHAT and CDR2 FQNNGV. V lost 7 bases and J 5 bases, leaving 11 bases between the germline ends. The CDR3 extends over 12 amino acids. The CDR3 region is CASTGRGYGYTF. The CDR3 nucleotides read TGTGCCAGCACGGGGAGGGGGTATGGCTACACCTTC.

This clone was observed once. V usage is TRBV4-2 and J usage is TRBJ1-2; unclear D gene. V was cut by 1 base and J by 8 bases, with 20 bases left in between. Germline loops: CDR1 LGHNA, CDR2 YNFKEQ. This CDR3 contains 16 residues. The CDR3 DNA is TGTGCCAGCAGCCAAGGCCGGGGAATCGGGGTTGAGGGCTACACCTTC. Protein product: CASSQGRGIGVEGYTF.

The chain recombines TRBV9 with TRBJ1-2, with 7 bases fitting TRBD1. The CDR3 is made up of 15 amino acids. Germline loops: CDR1 SGDLS, CDR2 YYNGEE. The V segment lost 3 bases and the J segment 5 bases; nucleotides outside the gene matches: 10. The CDR3 coding sequence is TGTGCCAGCAGCGCAGTACAGGGGTTAGGGTATGGCTACACCTTC. Amino acids: CASSAVQGLGYGYTF.

Details on this clone: A junction end diverges from the germline sequence, so it may reflect a read error. V and J are TRBV4-2 and TRBJ2-7; D unclear. Germline CDR1 LGHNA, CDR2 YNFKEQ. The CDR3 extends over 13 amino acids. CDR3 protein: CASSQDGGLLISF. CDR3 nucleotides: TGTGCCAGCAGCCAAGATGGTGGGCTGCTCATCAGCTTC.

The chain joins TRBV4-2 to TRBJ2-5; TRBD1 agrees at 7 bases. Trimming removed 4 bases from V and 2 bases from J; junction bases left unmatched: 4. The CDR3 sequence is 14 residues long. Germline CDR1 is LGHNA and CDR2 is YNFKEQ. The CDR3 nucleotides are TGTGCCAGCAGCCGAGACAGGGTTCAAGAGACCCAGTACTTC. This encodes CASSRDRVQETQYF.

This clone came up a few times. The chain has TRBV7-3 and TRBJ2-5; D is unclear. Deletions cut 6 bases from V and 0 bases from J, with 8 bases between. This CDR3 region has 13 residues. The germline V gene encodes CDR1 SGHTA and CDR2 FQGTGA. CDR3 nucleotide sequence: TGTGCCAGCAGTCTCTCCTACCAAGAGACCCAGTACTTC. Translation: CASSLSYQETQYF.

A single count supports this clone. The chain is built from TRBV7-2 and TRBJ1-3; unclear D gene. The CDR3 is 16 residues long. Trimming removed 8 bases at V and 2 bases at J, with 19 bases between. Looked up from germline, CDR1 is SGHTA and CDR2 is FQGNSA. CDR3 coding DNA: TGTGCCAGCTCCTTGGCGGGAGCCACTCCTGGAAACACCATATATTTT. Translating gives CASSLAGATPGNTIYF.

The V gene is TRBV7-2, the J gene TRBJ2-7, with 11 bases that match TRBD2. The CDR3 loop spans 15 amino acids. Germline CDR1 and CDR2: SGHTA and FQGNSA. V lost 5 bases and J lost 4; bases outside the gene matches: 7. CDR3 nucleotides: TGTGCCAGCAGCCCGACTAGCGGGGACTTTTACGAGCAGTACTTC. Its protein product is CASSPTSGDFYEQYF.

The chain links TRBV12-3 or TRBV12-4 to TRBJ1-2; TRBD1 matches at 8 bases. J gave up 6 bases and V 5 bases, and 5 bases lay outside the gene matches. The CDR3 covers 13 residues. CDR3 protein: CASSPETGDGYTF. DNA for the CDR3: TGTGCCAGCAGTCCCGAGACAGGGGATGGCTACACCTTC.

This chain connects TRBV3-1 (or the pseudogene TRBV3-2) to TRBJ2-1, with 8 bases identical to TRBD1. The CDR3 runs 13 residues. V was pared by 1 base and J by 8 bases, with 1 base of the junction left unmatched. Looked up from germline, CDR1 is LGHDT and CDR2 is YNNKEL (reference sequence). The CDR3 loop is CASSQGQGYEQFF. DNA of the CDR3: TGTGCCAGCAGCCAAGGACAGGGGTATGAGCAGTTCTTC.

Only a few counts were recorded for this clone. The V and J genes are TRBV14 and TRBJ1-1; the match to TRBD1 covers 8 bases. CDR3 length equals 16 residues. V dropped 4 bases and J dropped 0; count of bases not matched to a gene: 7. Germline V gene data show CDR1 as SGHDN and CDR2 as FVKESK. The CDR3 protein is CASSRRTGLMNTEAFF. Written as DNA, the CDR3 is TGTGCCAGCAGCCGGCGGACAGGGCTCATGAACACTGAAGCTTTCTTT.

V and J are TRBV7-2 and TRBJ2-3; D may be TRBD2 (6 bases). Germline V gives CDR1 SGHTA, CDR2 FQGNSA. This CDR3 is built from 15 residues. V was cut by 3 bases and J by 6 bases, with 16 bases left in between. The CDR3 nucleotides are TGTGCCAGCAGCTTCGGGGACTCTCCTTCGGATACGCAGTATTTT. Amino acids: CASSFGDSPSDTQYF.

V usage is TRBV5-1 and J usage is TRBJ2-3; 8 bases line up with TRBD2. Germline V gene lookup returns CDR1 SGHRS and CDR2 YFSETQ. V lost 5 bases and J lost 0; bases outside the gene matches: 5. There are 15 residues in the CDR3. The CDR3 is CASSWAGGSTDTQYF. The CDR3 DNA reads as TGCGCCAGCAGTTGGGCGGGAGGTAGCACAGATACGCAGTATTTT.